The 21 T cell receptor beta chains below were found in one sample sequenced in a study of blood T cell repertoires in COVID-19. Measured with immunoSEQ multiplex PCR; TCRdb has only the in-frame clones, and not every one. This table holds fewer than 130,000 clones, about 79% found once. The material sequenced was peripheral blood. These receptors were obtained from a woman aged 80 or over with active or convalescent COVID-19.

The chain recombines TRBV28 with TRBJ2-3; 10 nucleotides match TRBD2. The V and J ends lost 5 bases and 1 base, in that order; junction bases with no gene match: 6. Germline V lookup: CDR1 MDHEN, CDR2 SYDVKM. The CDR3 covers 16 residues. The chain's CDR3 is CASSKPGTSGTDTQYF. The CDR3 nucleotides are TGTGCCAGCAGTAAACCCGGGACTAGCGGCACAGATACGCAGTATTTT.

The chain carries TRBV11-3 and TRBJ2-5, with 9 bases identical to TRBD2. This CDR3 has 16 amino acids. The V and J ends lost 5 bases and 4 bases, in that order; junction bases with no gene match: 11. CDR1 SGHNT and CDR2 YENEEA come from the germline V gene. The CDR3 sequence: CASSQGSSGIRETQYF. The CDR3 coding sequence is TGTGCCAGCAGCCAGGGTTCTAGCGGGATACGAGAGACCCAGTACTTC.

This chain joins TRBV3-1 (or the pseudogene TRBV3-2) and TRBJ1-2, with TRBD1 matching over 7 bases. This CDR3 has 18 residues. J lost 4 bases, V lost 0 bases, and 14 bases had no gene match. Germline V gives CDR1 LGHDT, CDR2 YNNKEL (reference sequence). The CDR3 is CASSQENFLRGAGYGYTF. CDR3 DNA: TGTGCCAGCAGCCAAGAAAATTTTCTCAGGGGGGCGGGCTATGGCTACACCTTC.

This clone was recorded once. Additional DNA sequences in this sample encode the identical CDR3. V gene TRBV5-1 combines with J gene TRBJ2-2; D possibly corresponds to TRBD2 (5 bases). CDR1 and CDR2 (germline): SGHRS, YFSETQ. V was pared by 0 bases and J by 5 bases, with 8 bases between. The CDR3 runs to 14 residues. The CDR3 DNA reads TGCGCCAGCAGCTTGGCCCCGGGGACCGGGGAGCTGTTTTTT. Amino acids: CASSLAPGTGELFF.

V is TRBV7-9 and J is TRBJ2-1; 11 bases align to TRBD2. The trim removed 4 bases at V and 5 bases at J, leaving 7 bases unmatched. CDR1 SEHNR and CDR2 FQNEAQ come from the germline V gene (reference sequence). The CDR3 is made up of 16 amino acids. CDR3 region: CASSSSSGRPNNEQFF. The CDR3 nucleotides read TGTGCCAGCAGCTCGTCTAGCGGGAGGCCTAACAATGAGCAGTTCTTC.

This chain joins TRBV28 and TRBJ2-5, with D perhaps TRBD1 (6 bases). V lost 10 bases and J lost 5, with 17 bases in between. The CDR3 totals 13 residues. Germline V gene lookup returns CDR1 MDHEN and CDR2 SYDVKM. DNA of the CDR3: TGTGCCATCGTTCGCAGGGGCCAGGAGACCCAGTACTTC. It translates to CAIVRRGQETQYF. Full variable domain (missing parts from reference TRBV28 and TRBJ2-5): DVKVTQSSRYLVKRTGEKVFLECVQDMDHENMFWYRQDPGLGLRLIYFSYDVKMKEKGDIPEGYSVSREKKERFSLILESASTNQTSMYLCAIVRRGQETQYFGPGTRLLVL.

The chain recombines TRBV6-1 with TRBJ1-2; no clear D gene. V lost 1 base, J lost 7 bases, and 10 bases lay in between. The germline gives CDR1 MNHNS, CDR2 SASEGT. This CDR3 is 13 amino acids long. This CDR3 is CASSEGRGSGYTF. DNA of the CDR3: TGTGCCAGCAGTGAAGGGCGTGGGAGTGGCTACACCTTC.

This rearrangement joins TRBV1 to TRBJ2-2; whether TRBD2, the table's D call, matches the DNA was not checked. TRBV1 is a known pseudogene. The CDR3 has 20 residues. The CDR3 nucleotides read TGCACCAGCAGCCACCCCCCCCGGCTAGCGGGAGGGCCATGCACCGGGGAGCTGTTTTTT. Amino acid sequence: CTSSHPPRLAGGPCTGELFF.

The V call is TRBV5-1, the J call TRBJ1-3, with 7 bases lining up with TRBD1. Looked up from germline, CDR1 is SGHRS and CDR2 is YFSETQ. The CDR3 contains 19 residues. J lost 0 bases, V lost 0 bases, and 12 bases had no gene match. CDR3 loop: CASSLVASGQTNSGNTIYF. The DNA of the CDR3 is TGCGCCAGCAGCTTGGTTGCGTCGGGACAGACGAACTCTGGAAACACCATATATTTT. Drawing the rest from reference TRBV5-1 and TRBJ1-3, the complete variable domain is KAGVTQTPRYLIKTRGQQVTLSCSPISGHRSVSWYQQTPGQGLQFLFEYFSETQRNKGNFPGRFSGRQFSNSRSEMNVSTLELGDSALYLCASSLVASGQTNSGNTIYFGEGSWLTVV.

V and J are TRBV9 and TRBJ1-2; TRBD1 agrees at 8 bases. V lost 0 bases to trimming and J lost 6 bases; unmatched junction nucleotides: 7. This CDR3 contains 15 residues. In germline, CDR1 is SGDLS, CDR2 YYNGEE. CDR3 sequence (DNA): TGTGCCAGCAGCGTAGCCCAGGGGGCGCTTAATGGCTACACCTTC. Its translation: CASSVAQGALNGYTF. Looking up the rest from reference TRBV9 and TRBJ1-2 gives the full variable domain: DSGVTQTPKHLITATGQRVTLRCSPRSGDLSVYWYQQSLDQGLQFLIQYYNGEERAKGNILERFSAQQFPDLHSELNLSSLELGDSALYFCASSVAQGALNGYTFGSGTRLTVV.

The V and J genes are TRBV7-2 and TRBJ2-7, with no clear D. V was shortened by 1 base and J by 2 bases, with 9 bases between the two germline ends. CDR3 length: 14 amino acids. Germline CDR1 SGHTA, CDR2 FQGNSA. The CDR3 coding sequence is TGTGCCAGCAGCTTAGGTCCTACTACCTACGAGCAGTACTTC. It specifies CASSLGPTTYEQYF.

This chain connects TRBV18 to TRBJ1-3; D is undetermined. Trimming stripped 4 bases from V and 0 bases from J, with 16 bases between. Germline-derived CDR1 and CDR2 are KGHSH and LQKENI. The CDR3 runs 17 residues. The CDR3 DNA reads as TGTGCCAGCTCACTTTCCAGCGACTCGAGCTCTGGAAACACCATATATTTT. Its protein product is CASSLSSDSSSGNTIYF.

The CDR3 loop is CAGFRGAVYEQFF. The CDR3 DNA reads TGTGCCGGGTTCCGGGGTGCTGTATATGAGCAGTTCTTC. This chain uses TRBV5-4 with TRBJ2-1, with a possible D match to TRBD2 (5 bases). The V and J ends lost 10 bases and 8 bases respectively, with 19 bases between them. The CDR3 loop spans 13 amino acids. CDR1 and CDR2 from the germline V gene are SGHNT and YYREEE (reference sequence).

The rearrangement uses TRBV18 and TRBJ2-3, with D perhaps matching TRBD2 (6 bases). The CDR3 has 15 residues. Germline values: CDR1 KGHSH, CDR2 LQKENI. V lost 5 bases and J lost 0, with 12 bases in between. CDR3 DNA: TGTGCCAGCTCAACCTCTAGCGCTAGCACAGATACGCAGTATTTT. Residues: CASSTSSASTDTQYF.

V usage is TRBV19 and J usage is TRBJ2-3, with TRBD2 identical over 15 bases. After removal of 6 bases from V and 5 bases from J, the junction contained 6 bases not matched to a gene. The germline V gene has CDR1 LNHDA and CDR2 SQIVND (reference sequence). CDR3 length: 16 amino acids. CDR3 nucleotide sequence: TGTGCCAGTAGGAACCCGGGACTAGCGGGAGGAGATACGCAGTATTTT. Its translation is CASRNPGLAGGDTQYF.

The chain recombines TRBV5-6 with TRBJ1-1; weak D call: TRBD1 (6 bases). V was cut by 6 bases and J by 4 bases, with 16 bases left in between. The CDR3 is made up of 14 amino acids. Germline V gives CDR1 SGHDT, CDR2 YYEEEE. CDR3: CASNQDRWGTEAFF. In DNA, the CDR3 is TGTGCCAGCAACCAAGACAGGTGGGGCACTGAAGCTTTCTTT.

The chain employs TRBV7-9 and TRBJ1-1; 9 bases are shared with TRBD1. The trim removed 5 bases at V and 0 bases at J, leaving 13 bases unmatched. The CDR3 runs 18 residues. Germline CDR1 is SEHNR and CDR2 is FQNEAQ (reference sequence). The CDR3 coding sequence is TGTGCCAGCAGCCGGATTAGAGGGACAGGGCCTATGAACACTGAAGCTTTCTTT. As protein: CASSRIRGTGPMNTEAFF.

The CDR3 loop is CASSSGMTGLNTEAFF. The CDR3, as DNA: TGTGCCAGCAGCTCGGGGATGACAGGGTTGAACACTGAAGCTTTCTTT. The chain combines TRBV7-9 with TRBJ1-1; 7 nucleotides line up with TRBD1. The V segment lost 4 bases and the J segment 0 bases; nucleotides outside the gene matches: 8. This CDR3 is built from 16 residues. Looked up from germline, CDR1 is SEHNR and CDR2 is FQNEAQ (reference sequence).

In this sample, this clone turned up a few times. V is TRBV28 and J is TRBJ2-1; TRBD2 aligns across 7 bases. The length of the CDR3 is 16 residues. Per the germline V gene, CDR1 is MDHEN and CDR2 is SYDVKM. V lost 4 bases to trimming and J lost 0 bases; unmatched junction nucleotides: 6. The CDR3 region has the DNA TGTGCCAGCAGTTCCCTAGCGGAATTCTCCTACAATGAGCAGTTCTTC. Protein product: CASSSLAEFSYNEQFF.

The rearrangement joins TRBV7-6 to TRBJ2-2; 11 bases match TRBD1. The CDR3 runs 15 residues. Losses at the gene ends were 5 bases for V and 6 bases for J; bases not matched to a gene: 5. Germline V gene sequence: CDR1 SGHVS, CDR2 FNYEAQ. Here the CDR3 DNA reads TGTGCCAGCAGCGGACAGGGGGCTTTCGCCGGGGAGCTGTTTTTT. Translation: CASSGQGAFAGELFF. Using reference TRBV7-6 and TRBJ2-2 for the parts outside the CDR3, the full variable domain is GAGVSQSPRYKVTKRGQDVALRCDPISGHVSLYWYRQALGQGPEFLTYFNYEAQQDKSGLPNDRFSAERPEGSISTLTIQRTEQRDSAMYRCASSGQGAFAGELFFGEGSRLTVL.

This chain links TRBV28 with TRBJ2-1, with D possibly TRBD1 on 6 matching bases. Trimming cost V 6 bases and J 6 bases, with 9 bases left between them. Germline CDR1 and CDR2: MDHEN and SYDVKM. CDR3 length: 12 amino acids. The CDR3 protein is CASSPDSNEQFF. CDR3 nucleotides: TGTGCCAGCAGCCCGGACAGCAATGAGCAGTTCTTC.